Each of the 6 T cell receptor beta chains below was sequenced from the same sample in a study of OX40 agonist ivuxolimab in advanced cancers. The table came from immunoSEQ multiplex PCR; TCRdb's copy has only in-frame clones and leaves some out. The data contain roughly 62,000 clones, 84% of them singletons. The specimen comprised CD4+ or CD8+ T cells sorted from blood, sampled in a trial of the OX40 agonist ivuxolimab. These TCRs come from an adult with an advanced solid tumor such as melanoma, head and neck, liver or kidney cancer.

J is TRBJ1-1 and V is TRBV4-1, with no clear D. V gave up 0 bases and J gave up 11 bases, with 19 bases separating them. The CDR3 has 15 residues. Germline lookup yields CDR1 MGHRA and CDR2 YSYEKL. CDR3 nucleotide sequence: TGCGCCAGCAGCCAAGATAGGAACGGCCGCACGAGGGCTTTCTTT. This encodes CASSQDRNGRTRAFF.

The chain combines TRBV7-9 with TRBJ2-1, with D unresolved. The CDR3 is 18 residues long. Trimming stripped 5 bases from V and 2 bases from J, with 22 bases between. CDR1 SEHNR and CDR2 FQNEAQ come from the germline V gene (reference sequence). The DNA for the CDR3 is TGTGCCAGCAGCAACCCCAAACGGAAACCTTCGACCTACAATGAGCAGTTCTTC. Translation: CASSNPKRKPSTYNEQFF.

J is TRBJ2-3 and V is TRBV11-3, with 15 bases fitting TRBD2. Germline values: CDR1 SGHNT, CDR2 YENEEA. This CDR3 has 17 residues. The trim removed 4 bases at V and 4 bases at J, leaving 6 bases unmatched. In DNA form, the CDR3 reads TGTGCCAGCAGCTCTGGACTAGCGGGGGGGCGGTCAGATACGCAGTATTTT. Protein product: CASSSGLAGGRSDTQYF.

In regard to this clone: The same CDR3 also results from other DNA sequences found in this sample. The chain recombines TRBV30 with TRBJ1-5; no definite D call. The length of the CDR3 is 13 residues. V lost 0 bases and J lost 6, with 9 bases in between. In germline, CDR1 is GTSNPN, CDR2 SVGIG (reference sequence). DNA of the CDR3: TGTGCCTGGAGTGTAAGGGAAGGTCAGCCCCAGCATTTT. Its protein product is CAWSVREGQPQHF.

The genes are TRBV18 and TRBJ2-3; D is perhaps TRBD2 (6 bases). There are 15 residues in the CDR3. V gave up 4 bases and J gave up 2 bases, with 13 bases separating them. Germline V gives CDR1 KGHSH, CDR2 LQKENI. The CDR3: CASSQQGLHTDTQYF. CDR3 nucleotides: TGTGCCAGCTCACAGCAGGGACTCCACACAGATACGCAGTATTTT.

The rearrangement joins TRBV5-1 to TRBJ2-2, with D uncertain. The V gene's germline CDR1 is SGHRS and CDR2 YFSETQ. This CDR3 contains 16 residues. V dropped 1 base and J dropped 0 bases, with 10 bases sitting between them. CDR3 DNA sequence: TGCGCCAGCAGCTTGAACATAGGATCGAACACCGGGGAGCTGTTTTTT. As protein: CASSLNIGSNTGELFF.